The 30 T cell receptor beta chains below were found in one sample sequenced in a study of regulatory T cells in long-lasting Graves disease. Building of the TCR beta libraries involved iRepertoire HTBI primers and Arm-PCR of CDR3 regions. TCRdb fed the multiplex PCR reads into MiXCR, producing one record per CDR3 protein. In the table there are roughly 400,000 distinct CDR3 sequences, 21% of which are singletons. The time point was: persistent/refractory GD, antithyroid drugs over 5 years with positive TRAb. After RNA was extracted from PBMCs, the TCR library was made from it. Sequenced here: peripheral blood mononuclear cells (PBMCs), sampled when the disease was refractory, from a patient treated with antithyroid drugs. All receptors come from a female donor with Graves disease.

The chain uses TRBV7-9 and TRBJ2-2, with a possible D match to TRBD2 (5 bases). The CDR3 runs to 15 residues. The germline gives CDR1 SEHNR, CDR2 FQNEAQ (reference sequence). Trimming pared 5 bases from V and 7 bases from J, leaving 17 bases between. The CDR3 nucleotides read TGTGCCAGCAGCCCGGCGGTAGGAGGCGTCGGGGAGCTGTTTTTT. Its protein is CASSPAVGGVGELFF.

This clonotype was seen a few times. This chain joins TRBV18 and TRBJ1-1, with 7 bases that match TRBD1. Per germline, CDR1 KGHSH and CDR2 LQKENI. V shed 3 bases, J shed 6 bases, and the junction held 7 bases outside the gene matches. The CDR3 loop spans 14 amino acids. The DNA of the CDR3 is TGTGCCAGCTCACCCCGACAGGGAACGGCTGAAGCTTTCTTT. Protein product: CASSPRQGTAEAFF.

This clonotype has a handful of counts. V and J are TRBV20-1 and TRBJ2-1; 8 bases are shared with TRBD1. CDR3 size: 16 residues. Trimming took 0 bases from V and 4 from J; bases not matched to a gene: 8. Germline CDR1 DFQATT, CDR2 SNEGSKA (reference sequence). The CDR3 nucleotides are TGCAGTGCTAGAGATTACCAGGGGGCGAAGTACAATGAGCAGTTCTTC. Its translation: CSARDYQGAKYNEQFF.

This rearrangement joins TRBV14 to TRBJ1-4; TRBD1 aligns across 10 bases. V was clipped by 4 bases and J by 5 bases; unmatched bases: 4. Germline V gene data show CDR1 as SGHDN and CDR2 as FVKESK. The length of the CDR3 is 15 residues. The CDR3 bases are TGTGCCAGCAGCCTCCTGGGACAGGGGAATGAAAAACTGTTTTTT. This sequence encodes CASSLLGQGNEKLFF.

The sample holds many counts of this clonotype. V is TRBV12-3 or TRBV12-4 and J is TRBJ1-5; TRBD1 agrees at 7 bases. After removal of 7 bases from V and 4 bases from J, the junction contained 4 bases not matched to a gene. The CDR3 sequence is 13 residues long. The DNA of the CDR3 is TGTGCCAGCACCTGGGACAGTAATCAGCCCCAGCATTTT. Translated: CASTWDSNQPQHF.

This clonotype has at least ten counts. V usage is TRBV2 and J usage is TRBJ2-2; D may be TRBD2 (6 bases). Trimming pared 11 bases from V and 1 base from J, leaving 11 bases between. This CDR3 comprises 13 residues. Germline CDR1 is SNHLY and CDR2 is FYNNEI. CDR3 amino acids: CAVGTRNTGELFF. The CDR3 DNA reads TGTGCCGTCGGGACTCGGAACACCGGGGAGCTGTTTTTT.

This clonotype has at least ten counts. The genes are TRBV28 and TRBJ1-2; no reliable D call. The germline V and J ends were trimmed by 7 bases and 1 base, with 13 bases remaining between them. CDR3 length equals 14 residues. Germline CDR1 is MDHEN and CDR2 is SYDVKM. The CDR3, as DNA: TGTGCCAGCACTTCTGCGGGTAATAACTATGGCTACACCTTC. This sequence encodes CASTSAGNNYGYTF.

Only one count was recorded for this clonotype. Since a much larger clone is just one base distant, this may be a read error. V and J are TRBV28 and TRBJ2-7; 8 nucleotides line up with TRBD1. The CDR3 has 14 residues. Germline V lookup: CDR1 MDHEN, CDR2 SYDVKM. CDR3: CAGSLLRRGHEQYF. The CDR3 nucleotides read TGTGCCGGCAGTTTACTTCGCAGGGGGCACGAGCAGTACTTC.

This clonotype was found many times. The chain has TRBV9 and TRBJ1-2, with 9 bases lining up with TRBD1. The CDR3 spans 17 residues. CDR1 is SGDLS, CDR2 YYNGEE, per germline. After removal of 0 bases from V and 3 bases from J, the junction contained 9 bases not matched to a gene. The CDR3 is CASSVGGRTGDDYGYTF. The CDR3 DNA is TGTGCCAGCAGCGTAGGAGGCCGGACAGGGGATGACTATGGCTACACCTTC.

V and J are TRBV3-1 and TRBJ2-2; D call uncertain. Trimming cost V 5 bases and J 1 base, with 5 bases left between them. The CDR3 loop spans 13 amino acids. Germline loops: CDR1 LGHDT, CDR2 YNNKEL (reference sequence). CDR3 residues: CASSSQNTGELFF. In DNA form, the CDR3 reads TGTGCCAGCAGCTCACAGAACACCGGGGAGCTGTTTTTT. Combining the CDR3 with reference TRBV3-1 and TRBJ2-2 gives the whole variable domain DTAVSQTPKYLVTQMGNDKSIKCEQNLGHDTMYWYKQDSKKFLKIMFSYNNKELIINETVPNRFSPKSPDKAHLNLHINSLELGDSAVYFCASSSQNTGELFFGEGSRLTVL.

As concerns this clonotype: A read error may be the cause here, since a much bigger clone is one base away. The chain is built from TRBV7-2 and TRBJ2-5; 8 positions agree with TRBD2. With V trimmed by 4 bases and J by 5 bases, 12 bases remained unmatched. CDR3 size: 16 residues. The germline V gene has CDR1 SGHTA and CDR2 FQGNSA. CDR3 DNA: TGTGCCAGCAGCTCGCTGCGGGAGGAAAAAAGGGAGACCCAGTACTTC. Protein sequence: CASSSLREEKRETQYF.

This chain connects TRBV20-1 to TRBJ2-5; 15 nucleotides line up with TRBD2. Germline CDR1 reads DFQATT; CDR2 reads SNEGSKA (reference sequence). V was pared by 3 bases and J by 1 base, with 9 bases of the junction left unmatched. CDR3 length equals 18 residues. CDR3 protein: CSASSTGLAGGIQETQYF. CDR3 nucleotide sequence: TGCAGTGCTAGCTCTACGGGACTAGCGGGAGGAATCCAAGAGACCCAGTACTTC.

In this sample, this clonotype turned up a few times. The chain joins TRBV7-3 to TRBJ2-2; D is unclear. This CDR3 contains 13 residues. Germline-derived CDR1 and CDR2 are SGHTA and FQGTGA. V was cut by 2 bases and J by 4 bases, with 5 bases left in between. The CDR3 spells CASSLEATGELFF. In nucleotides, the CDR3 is TGTGCCAGCAGCTTAGAGGCCACCGGGGAGCTGTTTTTT.

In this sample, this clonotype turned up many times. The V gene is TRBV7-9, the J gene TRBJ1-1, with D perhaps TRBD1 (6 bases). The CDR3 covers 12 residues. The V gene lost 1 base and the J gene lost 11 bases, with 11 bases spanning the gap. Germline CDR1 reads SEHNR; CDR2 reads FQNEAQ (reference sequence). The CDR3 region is CASSLVSGQAFF. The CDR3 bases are TGTGCCAGCAGCTTAGTCTCAGGACAGGCTTTCTTT.

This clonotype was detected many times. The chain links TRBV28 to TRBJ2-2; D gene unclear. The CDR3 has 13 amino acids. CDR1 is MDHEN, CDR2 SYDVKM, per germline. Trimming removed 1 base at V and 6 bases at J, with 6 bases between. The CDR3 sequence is CASSLSGPGELFF. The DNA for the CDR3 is TGTGCCAGCAGTTTATCTGGGCCCGGGGAGCTGTTTTTT.

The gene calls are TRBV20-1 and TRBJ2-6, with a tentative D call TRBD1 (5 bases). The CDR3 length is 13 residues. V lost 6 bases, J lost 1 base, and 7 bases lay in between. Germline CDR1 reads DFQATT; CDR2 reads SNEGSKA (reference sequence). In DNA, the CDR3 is TGCAGTGCCCAGGGATCTGGGGCCAACGTCCTGACTTTC. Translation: CSAQGSGANVLTF.

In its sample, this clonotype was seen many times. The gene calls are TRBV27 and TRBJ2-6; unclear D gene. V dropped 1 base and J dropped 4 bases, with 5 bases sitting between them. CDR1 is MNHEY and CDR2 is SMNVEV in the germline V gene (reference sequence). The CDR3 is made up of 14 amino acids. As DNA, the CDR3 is TGTGCCAGCAGTTTATGGTCCGGGGCCAACGTCCTGACTTTC. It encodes CASSLWSGANVLTF.

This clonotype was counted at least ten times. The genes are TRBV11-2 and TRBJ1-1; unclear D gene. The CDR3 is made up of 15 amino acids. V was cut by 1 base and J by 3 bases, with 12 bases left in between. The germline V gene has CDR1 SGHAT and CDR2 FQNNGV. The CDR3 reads CASSLGFGSYTEAFF. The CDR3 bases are TGTGCCAGCAGCTTAGGCTTCGGGTCGTACACTGAAGCTTTCTTT.

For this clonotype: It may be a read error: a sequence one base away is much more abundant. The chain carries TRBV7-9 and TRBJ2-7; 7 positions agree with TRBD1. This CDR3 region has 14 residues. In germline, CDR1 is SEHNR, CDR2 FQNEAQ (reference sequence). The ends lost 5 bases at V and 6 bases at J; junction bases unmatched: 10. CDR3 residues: CASSLPDRESEQYF. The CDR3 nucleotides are TGTGCCAGCAGCCTTCCCGACAGGGAAAGCGAGCAGTACTTC. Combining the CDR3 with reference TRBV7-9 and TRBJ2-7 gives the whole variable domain DTGVSQNPRHKITKRGQNVTFRCDPISEHNRLYWYRQTLGQGPEFLTYFQNEAQLEKSRLLSDRFSAERPKGSFSTLEIQRTEQGDSAMYLCASSLPDRESEQYFGPGTRLTVT.

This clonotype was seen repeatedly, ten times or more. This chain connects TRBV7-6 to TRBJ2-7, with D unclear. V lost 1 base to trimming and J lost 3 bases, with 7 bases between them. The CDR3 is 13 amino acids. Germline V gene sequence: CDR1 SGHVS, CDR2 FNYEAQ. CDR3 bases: TGTGCCAGCAGCTTAGAAGCCGGCTACGAGCAGTACTTC. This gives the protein CASSLEAGYEQYF.

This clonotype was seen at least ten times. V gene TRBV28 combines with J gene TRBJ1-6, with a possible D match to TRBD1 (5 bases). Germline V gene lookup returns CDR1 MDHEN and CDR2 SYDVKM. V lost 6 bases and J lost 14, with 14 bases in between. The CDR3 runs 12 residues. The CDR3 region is CASSQTVTSLHF. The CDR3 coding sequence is TGTGCCAGCAGCCAGACAGTGACATCCCTCCACTTT.

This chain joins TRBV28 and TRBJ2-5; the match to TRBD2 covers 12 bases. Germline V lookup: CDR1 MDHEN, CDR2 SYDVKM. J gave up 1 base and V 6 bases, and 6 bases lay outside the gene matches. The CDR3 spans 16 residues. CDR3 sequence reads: CASSTGLAGLQETQYF. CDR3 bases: TGTGCCAGCAGCACGGGACTAGCGGGCCTCCAAGAGACCCAGTACTTC.

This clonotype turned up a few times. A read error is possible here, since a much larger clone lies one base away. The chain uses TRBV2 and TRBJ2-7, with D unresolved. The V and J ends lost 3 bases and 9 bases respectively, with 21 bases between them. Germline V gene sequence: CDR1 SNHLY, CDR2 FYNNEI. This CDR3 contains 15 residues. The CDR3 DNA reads TGTGCCAGCAGTGAGCCAGGAATTTTGGTCGGCGGGCAGTACTTC. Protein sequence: CASSEPGILVGGQYF.

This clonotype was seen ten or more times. The DNA for the CDR3 is TGTGCCAGCAGTAAGATGAACACTGAAGCTTTCTTT. Amino acid sequence: CASSKMNTEAFF. The V gene is TRBV7-9, the J gene TRBJ1-1; no clear D gene. Germline V gives CDR1 SEHNR, CDR2 FQNEAQ (reference sequence). V dropped 6 bases and J dropped 0 bases, with 5 bases sitting between them. The CDR3 spans 12 residues. Full variable domain (outside the CDR3, taken from reference TRBV7-9 and TRBJ1-1): DTGVSQNPRHKITKRGQNVTFRCDPISEHNRLYWYRQTLGQGPEFLTYFQNEAQLEKSRLLSDRFSAERPKGSFSTLEIQRTEQGDSAMYLCASSKMNTEAFFGQGTRLTVV.

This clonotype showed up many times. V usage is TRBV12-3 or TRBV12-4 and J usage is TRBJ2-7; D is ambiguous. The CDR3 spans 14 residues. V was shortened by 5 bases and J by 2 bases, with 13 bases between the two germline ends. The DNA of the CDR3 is TGTGCCAGCAGTCCCGCCGAGTCTACCTACGAGCAGTACTTC. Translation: CASSPAESTYEQYF.

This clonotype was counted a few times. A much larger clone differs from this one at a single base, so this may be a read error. The CDR3 nucleotides read TGTGCCAGCAAGATAACAGGGGGAGCTAGAAACACCATATATTTT. As protein: CASKITGGARNTIYF. V is TRBV28 and J is TRBJ1-3; 8 nucleotides line up with TRBD1. V lost 7 bases to trimming and J lost 5 bases; unmatched junction nucleotides: 10. The length of the CDR3 is 15 residues. Germline V gives CDR1 MDHEN, CDR2 SYDVKM.

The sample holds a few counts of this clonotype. The CDR3 DNA follows: TGCAGCGTTGAGACCCCGGGACAGGATCACTACGAGCAGTACTTC. Amino acids: CSVETPGQDHYEQYF. The chain recombines TRBV29-1 with TRBJ2-7; TRBD1 matches at 8 bases. V lost 3 bases to trimming and J lost 3 bases; unmatched junction nucleotides: 10. CDR1 is SQVTM, CDR2 ANQGSEA, per germline. This CDR3 is built from 15 residues.

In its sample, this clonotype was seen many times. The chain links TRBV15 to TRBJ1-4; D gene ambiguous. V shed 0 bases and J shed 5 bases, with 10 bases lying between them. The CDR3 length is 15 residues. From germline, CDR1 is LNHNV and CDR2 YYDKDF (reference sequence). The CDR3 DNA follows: TGTGCCACCAGCAGAGATACGGGCCTAAATGAAAAACTGTTTTTT. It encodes CATSRDTGLNEKLFF.

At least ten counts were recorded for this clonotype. In DNA, the CDR3 is TGTGCCAGCAGCCAAAGGGACACCAGTAATTCACCCCTCCACTTT. Translated: CASSQRDTSNSPLHF. This chain uses TRBV3-1 with TRBJ1-6, with D possibly matching TRBD1 (6 bases). From germline, CDR1 is LGHDT and CDR2 YNNKEL (reference sequence). V lost 2 bases, J lost 6 bases, and 11 bases lay in between. The CDR3 loop spans 15 amino acids. Based on the CDR3 plus reference TRBV3-1 and TRBJ1-6, the full variable domain is DTAVSQTPKYLVTQMGNDKSIKCEQNLGHDTMYWYKQDSKKFLKIMFSYNNKELIINETVPNRFSPKSPDKAHLNLHINSLELGDSAVYFCASSQRDTSNSPLHFGNGTRLTVT.

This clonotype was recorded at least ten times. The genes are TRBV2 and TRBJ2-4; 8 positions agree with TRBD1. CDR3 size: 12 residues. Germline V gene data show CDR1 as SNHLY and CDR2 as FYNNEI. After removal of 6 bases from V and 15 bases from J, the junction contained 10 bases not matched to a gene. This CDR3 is CASRPGTGLRYF. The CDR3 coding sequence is TGTGCCAGCAGACCCGGGACAGGACTTCGGTACTTC.